This T cell receptor (beta chain) was recovered during a study of neurological immune-mediated disorders. The cDNA was generated through 5'RACE incorporating 10-nucleotide random UMIs. TCRdb ran MiXCR on the 5' RACE reads and lists one entry per CDR3 protein. This table holds tens of thousands of distinct CDR3 sequences, approximately 4% found once. Germline V gene data show CDR1 as DFQATT and CDR2 as SNEGSKA (reference sequence). V lost 0 bases to trimming and J lost 5 bases, with 10 bases between them. The length of the CDR3 is 13 residues. Unsorted libraries were derived from 2 million PBMCs stored at -80 C. Study-wide findings and caveats: When grouped phylogenetically, the repertoires of 18 of the 34 multiple sclerosis patients fell together in one related-CDR3 cluster, which is a possible signature.

The sample holds many counts of this clonotype. What it binds is unknown. Sequencing was done on a sample of PBMCs. This sequence joins TRBV20-1 and TRBJ1-2, with D tentatively TRBD1 (5 bases). The clonotype was recovered from a woman aged 25 to 39 with multiple sclerosis. For the CDR3, the DNA is TGCAGTGCTAGAGATTCAGGGTGGTATGGCTACACCTTC. Protein sequence: CSARDSGWYGYTF.